These T cell receptor beta chains were read from a single sample in a study of technical replicates of blood from several donors. Generated by immunoSEQ multiplex PCR, the TCRdb table keeps only in-frame clones and is missing some. The sample carries about 100,000 clones, approximately 95% recorded once. The material sequenced was T cells isolated from PBMCs. These receptors were taken from a human donor in good health. Each CDR3 is given with its conserved first and last residue. The D gene is left open where the match is weak. Expanded clones get a size class; other rows say once, few or many, or leave the size out.

>TRBD1|TRBJ1-1|NA|TRBV29-1
CSVEGGQGSTEAFF
TGCAGCGTTGAGGGAGGACAGGGGAGCACTGAAGCTTTCTTT
>NA|TRBJ1-5|NA|TRBV5-8
CASSLGESQPQHF
TGTGCCAGCAGCTTGGGAGAAAGTCAGCCCCAGCATTTT
>TRBD2|TRBJ2-1|NA|TRBV27
CASSAGLAGGNEQFF
TGTGCCAGCAGTGCGGGACTAGCGGGAGGCAATGAGCAGTTCTTC
>TRBD2|TRBJ2-7|NA|TRBV10-3
CAISESSGSIDEQYF
TGTGCCATCAGTGAGTCTAGCGGGAGCATAGACGAGCAGTACTTC
>NA|TRBJ2-7|NA|TRBV5-5
CASSLSGSSYEQYF
TGTGCCAGCAGCTTGTCTGGGAGCTCCTACGAGCAGTACTTC
>NA|TRBJ1-3|NA|TRBV6-5
CASSYLDSYSGNTIYF
TGTGCCAGCAGTTATCTAGACAGCTACTCTGGAAACACCATATATTTT
>NA|TRBJ2-7|NA|TRBV29-1
CSVEQGSYEQYF
TGCAGCGTCGAACAGGGTTCCTACGAGCAGTACTTC
>NA|TRBJ2-1|NA|TRBV19
CASTLEIADFYNEQFF
TGTGCCAGTACCCTAGAGATAGCGGACTTCTACAATGAGCAGTTCTTC
>NA|TRBJ1-1|NA|TRBV10-3
CAIRPATGMNTEAFF
TGTGCCATCAGGCCGGCGACAGGTATGAACACTGAAGCTTTCTTT
>TRBD1|TRBJ1-1|NA|TRBV7-2
CASSLGTGGRNTEAFF
TGTGCCAGCAGCCTCGGGACAGGGGGCCGGAACACTGAAGCTTTCTTT
>TRBD2|TRBJ2-5|NA|TRBV2
CASSGLAGGYQETQYF
TGTGCCAGCAGTGGACTAGCGGGAGGGTACCAAGAGACCCAGTACTTC
>NA|TRBJ1-3|NA|TRBV5-5
CASSLTDSGNTIYF
TGTGCCAGCAGCTTGACAGATTCTGGAAACACCATATATTTT
>NA|TRBJ2-7|NA|TRBV4-3
CASSRLQEGYEQYF
TGCGCCAGCAGCCGTCTGCAGGAAGGTTACGAGCAGTACTTC
>NA|TRBJ2-7|NA|TRBV10-3
CAISEYVREPGEQYF
TGTGCCATCAGTGAGTATGTCAGGGAACCTGGCGAGCAGTACTTC
>TRBD2|TRBJ2-1|NA|TRBV5-4
CASSQLAGGYNEQFF
TGTGCCAGCAGCCAACTAGCGGGAGGTTACAATGAGCAGTTCTTC
>NA|TRBJ1-3|NA|TRBV7-2
CASSLSGLGNTIYF
TGTGCCAGCAGCTTATCAGGGTTAGGAAACACCATATATTTT
>TRBD2|TRBJ2-2|NA|TRBV29-1
CSVEDEFGVAGTGELFF
TGCAGCGTTGAAGATGAATTTGGGGTAGCGGGAACCGGGGAGCTGTTTTTT
>TRBD1|TRBJ2-5|NA|TRBV4-3
CASSQGLSGQGLETQYF
TGCGCCAGCAGCCAAGGCCTCTCGGGACAGGGCTTAGAGACCCAGTACTTC
>NA|TRBJ1-4|NA|TRBV14
CASSPGLLRGKLFF
TGTGCCAGCAGCCCGGGACTACTTCGTGGAAAACTGTTTTTT
>NA|TRBJ1-2|NA|TRBV28
CASSFQPGIYGYTF
TGTGCCAGCAGTTTCCAGCCGGGGATCTATGGCTACACCTTC
>NA|TRBJ2-7|NA|TRBV6-1
CASSAHRSGGSYEQYF
TGTGCCAGCAGTGCCCATAGGTCCGGCGGTAGCTACGAGCAGTACTTC
>NA|TRBJ1-1|few|TRBV30
CAWIKWGYTEAFF
TGTGCCTGGATAAAGTGGGGCTACACTGAAGCTTTCTTT
>NA|TRBJ2-7|NA|TRBV11-2
CASTAGLSYEQYF
TGTGCCAGCACAGCGGGTCTATCCTACGAGCAGTACTTC
>NA|TRBJ2-1|NA|TRBV19
CASIASYNEQFF
TGTGCCAGTATAGCGTCTTACAATGAGCAGTTCTTC
>NA|TRBJ1-1|NA|TRBV27
CASSPYQVYLNTEAFF
TGTGCCAGCAGTCCTTATCAAGTCTACTTAAACACTGAAGCTTTCTTT
>TRBD2|TRBJ2-7|NA|TRBV15
CALGSGLAGEEQYF
TGTGCCTTAGGGTCGGGACTAGCGGGAGAAGAGCAGTACTTC
>NA|TRBJ2-7|NA|TRBV11-2
CASRSGKSSYEQYF
TGTGCCAGCAGAAGCGGAAAGAGCTCCTACGAGCAGTACTTC
>NA|TRBJ1-1|NA|TRBV5-5
CASSLERVWNTEAFF
TGTGCCAGCAGCTTGGAGAGGGTGTGGAACACTGAAGCTTTCTTT
>TRBD1|TRBJ1-5|NA|TRBV2
CASSDRGQGGDQPQHF
TGTGCCAGCAGTGACCGAGGACAGGGCGGAGATCAGCCCCAGCATTTT
>NA|TRBJ2-3|NA|TRBV27
CASSLSRGDTQYF
TGTGCCAGCAGTTTATCTCGGGGGGATACGCAGTATTTT
>NA|TRBJ1-5|NA|TRBV27
CASSPRDYGQPQHF
TGTGCCAGCAGCCCTCGGGACTACGGTCAGCCCCAGCATTTT
>NA|TRBJ1-1|NA|TRBV25-1
CASSESGSGAFF
TGTGCCAGCAGTGAATCAGGTAGCGGTGCTTTCTTT
>NA|TRBJ2-1|NA|TRBV10-3
CAISEGGGQVSNEQFF
TGTGCCATCAGTGAAGGGGGGGGACAGGTGAGCAATGAGCAGTTCTTC
>NA|TRBJ2-5|NA|TRBV6-5
CATSGIETQYF
TGTGCCACGTCCGGGATAGAGACCCAGTACTTC
>TRBD1|TRBJ1-4|NA|TRBV9
CASSAGTGRIEDEKLFF
TGTGCCAGCAGCGCGGGGACAGGGCGGATCGAGGATGAAAAACTGTTTTTT
>NA|TRBJ1-1|NA|TRBV11-3
CASSLVYSKNTEAFF
TGTGCCAGCAGCTTAGTCTACAGCAAGAACACTGAAGCTTTCTTT
>TRBD1|TRBJ1-1|few|TRBV15
CATSREETGSAEAFF
TGTGCCACCAGCAGAGAGGAGACAGGGTCCGCTGAAGCTTTCTTT
>NA|TRBJ2-3|NA|TRBV30
CAWRPKGADTQYF
TGTGCCTGGAGACCAAAGGGAGCAGATACGCAGTATTTT
>TRBD1|TRBJ2-4|NA|TRBV4-3
CASSRHETGASKNIQYF
TGCGCCAGCAGCCGTCACGAGACAGGGGCTTCCAAAAACATTCAGTACTTC
>NA|TRBJ1-5|NA|TRBV27
CASSPGRAGNQPQHF
TGTGCCAGCAGTCCGGGCCGAGCGGGCAATCAGCCCCAGCATTTT